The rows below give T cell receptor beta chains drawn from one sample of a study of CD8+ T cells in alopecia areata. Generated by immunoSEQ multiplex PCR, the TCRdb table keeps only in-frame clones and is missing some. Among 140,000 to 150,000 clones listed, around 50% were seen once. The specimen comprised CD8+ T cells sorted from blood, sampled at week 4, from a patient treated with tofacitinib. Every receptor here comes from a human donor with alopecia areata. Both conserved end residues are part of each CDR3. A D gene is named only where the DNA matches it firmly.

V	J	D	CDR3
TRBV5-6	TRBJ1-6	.	CASSLGDNSPLHF
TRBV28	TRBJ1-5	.	CASSLVAANQPQHF
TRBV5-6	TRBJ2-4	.	CASSLDVEGNIQYF
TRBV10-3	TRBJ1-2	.	CAISDHTEKNYGYTF
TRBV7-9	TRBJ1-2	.	CATRPRDRADEGYTF
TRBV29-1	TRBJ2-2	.	CSVDRERTGELFF
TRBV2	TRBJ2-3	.	CASSDSVFTSSDTQYF
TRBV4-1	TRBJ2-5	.	CASSQAVRQETQYF
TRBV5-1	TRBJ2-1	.	CASSARGGDNEQFF
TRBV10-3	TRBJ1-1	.	CAISGEGSTEAFF
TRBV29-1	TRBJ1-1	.	CSVEAGKLNTEAFF
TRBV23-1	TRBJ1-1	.	CAGSGNLNTEAFF
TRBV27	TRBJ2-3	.	CASADDTIRPDTQYF
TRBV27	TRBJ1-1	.	CASTHSKTAEAFF
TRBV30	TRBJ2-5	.	CAWSSGFGETQYF
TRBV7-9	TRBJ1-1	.	CASSLGENTEAFF
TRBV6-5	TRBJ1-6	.	CASSEETASPLHF
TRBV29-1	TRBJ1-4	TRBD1	CSVAGTDKETTNEKLFF
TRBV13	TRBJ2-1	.	CASSLESGVINEQFF
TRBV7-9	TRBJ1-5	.	CAPRQSLIPNQPQHF
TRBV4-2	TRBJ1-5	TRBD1	CASSQDWQGDQPQHF
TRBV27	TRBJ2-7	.	CASKSLGYEQYF
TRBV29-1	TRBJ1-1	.	CSVETNTEAFF
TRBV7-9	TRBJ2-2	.	CASSFPDTGELFF
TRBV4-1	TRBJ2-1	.	CASSQELWSSYNEQFF
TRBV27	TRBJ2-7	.	CASSPDYSYEQYF
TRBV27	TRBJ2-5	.	CASGTAETQYF
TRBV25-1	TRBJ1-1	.	CASSEYGGNTEAFF
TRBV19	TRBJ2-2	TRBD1	CASSPGQGFGELFF
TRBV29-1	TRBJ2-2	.	CSVEGQGEAGELFF
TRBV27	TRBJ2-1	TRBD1	CASSLYRGNEQFF
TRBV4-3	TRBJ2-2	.	CASSQEKGRGNTGELFF
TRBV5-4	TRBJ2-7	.	CASSLGGTYEQYF
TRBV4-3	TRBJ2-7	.	CASSHDPSYEQYF
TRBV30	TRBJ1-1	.	CACRTVMNTEAFF
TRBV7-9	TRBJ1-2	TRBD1	CASSFGAGTGDGYTF
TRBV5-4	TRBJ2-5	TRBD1	CASSLNRGETQYF
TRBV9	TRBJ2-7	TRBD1	CASSVGTGMYEQYF
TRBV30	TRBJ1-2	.	CAWTRGGGLTYGYTF
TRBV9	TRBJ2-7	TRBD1	CASSERQGPDEQYF
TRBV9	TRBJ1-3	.	CASSVGKRRDTIYF
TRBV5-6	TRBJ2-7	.	CASSLIGAYEQYF
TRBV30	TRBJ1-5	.	CAWNAGSNQPQHF
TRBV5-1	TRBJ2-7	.	CASSADTGYEQYF
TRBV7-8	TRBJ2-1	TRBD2	CASSQGLAGALPYNEQFF